Each of the 25 T cell receptor beta chains below was sequenced from the same sample in a study of T-cell reconstitution after alpha-beta-depleted transplantation in children (dated by TCRdb to 2015 to 2016). Receptors were amplified or captured by PCR. The listed sequencing device is Illumina HiSeq 2500. To normalize quantification of the TCRbeta repertoire, the TCR libraries were built with molecular barcoding that relied on unique molecular identifiers. Using fastp trimming at Q25 and MiXCR clonotype assembly, TCRdb reanalyzed the public sequencing data and kept in-frame beta chains. Each entry is one CDR3 protein sequence, shown with its most common DNA and genes. The sample includes 55,000 to 85,000 distinct CDR3 sequences, with approximately 11% observed a single time. The top ten hold roughly an eighth of the sample. What this sample's treatment or condition label stands for: allogeneic hematopoietic cell transplantation with graft depleted of TCRalphabeta T cells and CD19 B cells.

Sample: PBMCs, taken before TCRalphabeta/CD19-depleted stem cell transplant. These receptors were collected from a boy aged 5-17 years with acute myeloid leukemia, due to receive a stem cell transplant.

The V gene is TRBV5-6, the J gene TRBJ2-3; the D is unclear. This CDR3 is 15 amino acids long. The germline gives CDR1 SGHDT, CDR2 YYEEEE. Between the trimmed V and J ends, which lost 0 bases and 1 base, there was a span of 9 bases. The CDR3, as DNA: TGTGCCAGCAGCTTGGGACTCCCATGCACAGATACGCAGTATTTT. Residues: CASSLGLPCTDTQYF. The full variable domain, with the rest looked up from reference TRBV5-6 and TRBJ2-3, is DAGVTQSPTHLIKTRGQQVTLRCSPKSGHDTVSWYQQALGQGPQFIFQYYEEEERQRGNFPDRFSGHQFPNYSSELNVNALLLGDSALYLCASSLGLPCTDTQYFGPGTRLTVL.

The sample holds many counts of this clonotype. The chain couples TRBV20-1 to TRBJ2-7; 12 nucleotides line up with TRBD2. Germline CDR1 is DFQATT and CDR2 is SNEGSKA (reference sequence). V was pared by 3 bases and J by 5 bases, with 5 bases of the junction left unmatched. The CDR3 totals 14 residues. CDR3 region: CSARTSGSLDEQYF. In nucleotides, the CDR3 is TGCAGTGCTAGGACTAGCGGGAGTCTCGACGAGCAGTACTTC.

This clonotype was counted many times. The chain links TRBV29-1 to TRBJ2-1; 8 bases are a match to TRBD2. With 5 bases clipped from V and 8 bases from J, the junction kept 8 bases outside the gene matches. Germline loops: CDR1 SQVTM, CDR2 ANQGSEA. This CDR3 has 13 amino acids. CDR3 sequence (DNA): TGCAGCGTTTACCGGGAGGGCCGGGATGAGCAGTTCTTC. Its protein product is CSVYREGRDEQFF.

In this sample, this clonotype turned up many times. At one boundary the junction diverges from the germline segment, which might be a read error. The chain carries TRBV5-1 and TRBJ2-5; TRBD2 might be the D (5 bases). The CDR3 is made up of 13 amino acids. In germline, CDR1 is SGHRS, CDR2 YFSETQ. CDR3 coding DNA: TGCGCCAGCAGCTTACCCTCTGGTAGCGATCTAAGCTTC. Protein sequence: CASSLPSGSDLSF.

This clonotype occurred many times. The gene calls are TRBV18 and TRBJ1-5, with TRBD1 matching 7 bases. V lost 1 base, J lost 2 bases, and 2 bases stayed unmatched. This CDR3 contains 15 residues. Germline assignment: CDR1 KGHSH and CDR2 LQKENI. CDR3: CASSPRDSRNQPQHF. In DNA, the CDR3 is TGTGCCAGCTCACCACGGGACAGCCGCAATCAGCCCCAGCATTTT.

This clonotype was found many times. The V and J genes are TRBV12-5 and TRBJ2-1, with 8 nucleotides matching TRBD2. J was trimmed by 8 bases and V by 7 bases; bases with no gene match: 13. This CDR3 region has 15 residues. The V gene's germline CDR1 is LGHNT and CDR2 FRNRAP. CDR3 sequence: CASAQDGGAGDEQFF. CDR3 in DNA: TGTGCTAGTGCACAAGACGGGGGGGCCGGCGATGAGCAGTTCTTC.

This clonotype was seen many times. The chain joins TRBV10-3 to TRBJ1-5; TRBD1 matches at 8 bases. CDR3 length: 15 amino acids. V gave up 3 bases and J gave up 2 bases; unmatched junction bases: 3. Germline V gene lookup returns CDR1 ENHRY and CDR2 SYGVKD. CDR3 protein: CAISEVGQGNQPQHF. CDR3 DNA: TGTGCCATCAGTGAAGTGGGACAGGGCAATCAGCCCCAGCATTTT.

This clonotype showed up many times. This sequence joins TRBV9 and TRBJ2-5; TRBD2 matches 7 bases. The germline gives CDR1 SGDLS, CDR2 YYNGEE. Trimming cost V 0 bases and J 1 base; bases outside gene matches: 6. The CDR3 contains 16 residues. The CDR3 loop is CASSVGVAGTQETQYF. CDR3 DNA: TGTGCCAGCAGCGTAGGGGTAGCGGGCACCCAAGAGACCCAGTACTTC.

This clonotype was counted at least ten times. V and J are TRBV27 and TRBJ1-6; D may be TRBD1 (6 bases). The V end lost 7 bases, the J end lost 7 bases, and 17 bases lay between the germline ends. The CDR3 totals 15 residues. Looked up from germline, CDR1 is MNHEY and CDR2 is SMNVEV (reference sequence). As DNA, the CDR3 is TGTGCCAGCACGTTACGGGGACAAAAAAATTCACCCCTCCACTTT. Translating gives CASTLRGQKNSPLHF.

There are many counts of this clonotype. This chain links TRBV27 with TRBJ1-1, with 7 bases that match TRBD1. With 5 bases clipped from V and 0 bases from J, the junction kept 12 bases outside the gene matches. Germline V lookup: CDR1 MNHEY, CDR2 SMNVEV (reference sequence). This CDR3 is 17 amino acids long. The chain's CDR3 is CASSPRLMTGMNTEAFF. DNA for the CDR3: TGTGCCAGCAGTCCGAGGTTGATGACAGGGATGAACACTGAAGCTTTCTTT.

The chain uses TRBV30 and TRBJ2-7, with 11 bases lining up with TRBD1. V was clipped by 2 bases and J by 7 bases; unmatched bases: 4. Germline V gene data show CDR1 as GTSNPN and CDR2 as SVGIG (reference sequence). The CDR3 is 13 amino acids. DNA of the CDR3: TGTGCCTGGAGTCGGACAGGGGGCGAAGAGCAGTACTTC. It translates to CAWSRTGGEEQYF.

This clonotype was found many times. The rearrangement links TRBV7-9 to TRBJ1-1, with TRBD1 as a possible D gene (6 bases). This CDR3 has 17 residues. V lost 5 bases and J 4 bases, leaving 23 bases between the germline ends. Germline V CDR1 and CDR2: SEHNR, FQNEAQ (reference sequence). CDR3 nucleotide sequence: TGTGCCAGCAGCGCACGCATACAGGGAGGTGGGGGCACTGAAGCTTTCTTT. It encodes CASSARIQGGGGTEAFF.

This clonotype has a count of ten or more. The chain joins TRBV12-3 or TRBV12-4 to TRBJ2-2; no clear D gene. The CDR3 totals 13 residues. Trimming pared 6 bases from V and 6 bases from J, leaving 11 bases between. CDR3 sequence reads: CASRTLSPGELFF. The CDR3 region has the DNA TGTGCCAGCAGGACACTCAGTCCCGGGGAGCTGTTTTTT.

This clonotype was detected ten times or more. This chain uses TRBV7-3 with TRBJ2-2; D uncertain. Germline V gene sequence: CDR1 SGHTA, CDR2 FQGTGA. V lost 0 bases, J lost 2 bases, and 4 bases lay in between. The CDR3 totals 14 residues. This CDR3 reads CASSLTLNTGELFF. In nucleotides, the CDR3 is TGTGCCAGCAGCTTAACCCTTAACACCGGGGAGCTGTTTTTT.

This clonotype was observed many times. Here the CDR3 DNA reads TGTGCCAGCAGCCCTGTAGGGGGGGGTAGGGGACAGCCCCAGCATTTT. This sequence encodes CASSPVGGGRGQPQHF. The chain is built from TRBV12-3 or TRBV12-4 and TRBJ1-5; D may be TRBD1 (6 bases). Trimming cost V 6 bases and J 7 bases, with 22 bases left between them. The CDR3 extends over 16 amino acids.

This clonotype qualifies as medium-sized. The genes are TRBV10-3 and TRBJ2-5; TRBD1 aligns across 8 bases. This CDR3 region has 13 residues. Germline trimming cut 10 bases from V and 2 bases from J; bases unmatched to any gene: 6. The germline V gene encodes CDR1 ENHRY and CDR2 SYGVKD. Here the CDR3 reads CATGTGEQETQYF. Here the CDR3 DNA reads TGTGCCACCGGGACAGGTGAACAAGAGACCCAGTACTTC.

This chain joins TRBV12-3 or TRBV12-4 and TRBJ2-1; 7 bases line up with TRBD1. This CDR3 has 17 residues. Unmatched junction bases numbered 11, after V lost 6 bases and J lost 0 bases. In DNA, the CDR3 is TGTGCCAGCAGCCTCTTCCCGACAGGGAGCTCCTACAATGAGCAGTTCTTC. It yields the protein CASSLFPTGSSYNEQFF.

This clonotype has just a few counts. The chain recombines TRBV11-2 with TRBJ2-7; 8 positions match TRBD1. This CDR3 is 13 amino acids long. CDR1 and CDR2 (germline): SGHAT, FQNNGV. The junction had 5 bases not matched to a gene; V was cut back by 5 bases and J by 5 bases. DNA of the CDR3: TGTGCCAGCAGCCTCAGACAGGGGCACGAGCAGTACGTC. Its translation is CASSLRQGHEQYV.

This clonotype was seen at least ten times. J is TRBJ2-7 and V is TRBV28; TRBD2 aligns across 8 bases. In germline, CDR1 is MDHEN, CDR2 SYDVKM. Trimming took 7 bases from V and 1 from J; bases not matched to a gene: 3. The CDR3 has 13 residues. The CDR3 sequence: CASILAGSYEQYF. Written as DNA, the CDR3 is TGTGCCAGCATCTTAGCGGGATCCTACGAGCAGTACTTC.

This clonotype was seen ten or more times. The V and J genes are TRBV7-9 and TRBJ2-1, with 8 bases fitting TRBD1. Germline trimming cut 4 bases from V and 8 bases from J; bases unmatched to any gene: 10. The CDR3 loop spans 15 amino acids. Germline-derived CDR1 and CDR2 are SEHNR and FQNEAQ (reference sequence). CDR3 residues: CASSSTRAGGHEQFF. For the CDR3, the DNA is TGTGCCAGCAGCTCCACAAGGGCAGGGGGCCATGAGCAGTTCTTC.

This clonotype was detected many times. The J gene is TRBJ1-2, the V gene TRBV4-3; perhaps TRBD1 as D (5 bases). V was pared by 0 bases and J by 2 bases, with 13 bases between. This CDR3 has 16 residues. In germline, CDR1 is LGHNA, CDR2 YSLEER. The CDR3 sequence: CASSQDSQGANYGYTF. Here the CDR3 DNA reads TGCGCCAGCAGCCAAGATAGCCAAGGGGCCAACTATGGCTACACCTTC.

The rearrangement joins TRBV13 to TRBJ2-7, with 11 bases identical to TRBD2. Losses at the gene ends were 2 bases for V and 5 bases for J; bases not matched to a gene: 14. The CDR3 consists of 18 residues. The germline V gene has CDR1 PRHDT and CDR2 FYEKMQ (reference sequence). As DNA, the CDR3 is TGTGCCAGCAGCTTACGGAGGTTAGCGGGAGGGAGGGGCCACGAGCAGTACTTC. Protein: CASSLRRLAGGRGHEQYF.

Remarks on this clonotype: Mismatch with germline at one junction end may stem from a read error. This chain joins TRBV2 and TRBJ2-6; D remains unclear. CDR3 length: 13 amino acids. CDR1 is SNHLY and CDR2 is FYNNEI in the germline V gene. CDR3 coding DNA: TGTGCCATCAGTGACTCTGGGGCCAACGTCCTGACTTTC. It codes for CAISDSGANVLTF.

This clonotype has at least ten counts. The gene calls are TRBV7-2 and TRBJ1-1; D gene unclear. The V gene's germline CDR1 is SGHTA and CDR2 FQGNSA. This CDR3 region has 14 residues. The V gene lost 7 bases and the J gene lost 2 bases, with 14 bases spanning the gap. CDR3 loop: CASTQGRINTEAFF. CDR3 nucleotides: TGTGCCAGCACCCAAGGACGGATCAACACTGAAGCTTTCTTT.

This clonotype occurred many times. The rearrangement joins TRBV7-3 to TRBJ1-1; perhaps TRBD1 as D (5 bases). In germline, CDR1 is SGHTA, CDR2 FQGTGA. V lost 2 bases and J lost 5, with 12 bases in between. This CDR3 is built from 14 residues. The CDR3 DNA follows: TGTGCCAGCAGCTTATCGGGAAGGGGAACTGAAGCTTTCTTT. This encodes CASSLSGRGTEAFF.